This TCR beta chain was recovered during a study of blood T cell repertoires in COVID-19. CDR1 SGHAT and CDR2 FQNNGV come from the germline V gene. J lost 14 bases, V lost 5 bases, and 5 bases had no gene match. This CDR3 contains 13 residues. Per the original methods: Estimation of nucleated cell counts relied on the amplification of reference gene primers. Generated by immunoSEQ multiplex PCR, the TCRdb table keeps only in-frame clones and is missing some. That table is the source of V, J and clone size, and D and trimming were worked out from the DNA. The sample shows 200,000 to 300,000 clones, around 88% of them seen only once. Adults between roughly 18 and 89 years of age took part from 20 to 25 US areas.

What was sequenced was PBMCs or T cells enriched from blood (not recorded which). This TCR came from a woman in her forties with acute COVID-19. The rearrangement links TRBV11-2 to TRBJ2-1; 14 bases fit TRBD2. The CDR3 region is CASSTQTSGREFF. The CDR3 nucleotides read TGTGCCAGCAGCACCCAGACTAGCGGGAGGGAGTTCTTC.